The 18 T cell receptor beta chains below all came from one sample that was sequenced in a study of cytomegalovirus exposure and HLA in healthy donors. Vbeta (60) and Jbeta (13) primers were used in the PCR. Sequencing was performed with immunoSEQ multiplex PCR; in TCRdb, only in-frame clones are kept and a portion is missing. Of roughly 100,000 clones in the sample, about 74% are singletons; the top ten hold more than 9.5%. Sequenced material: PBMCs. The receptors shown here come from a male donor in good health and CMV-seropositive.

The chain combines TRBV4-3 with TRBJ1-1; the match to TRBD1 covers 7 bases. Germline CDR1 LGHNA, CDR2 YSLEER. V dropped 3 bases and J dropped 0; count of bases not matched to a gene: 4. This CDR3 is 15 amino acids long. CDR3 in DNA: TGCGCCAGCAGCCACCAAACAGGGGTGAACACTGAAGCTTTCTTT. Translating gives CASSHQTGVNTEAFF.

This clone was picked up a small number of times. This chain uses TRBV5-1 with TRBJ2-1, with TRBD2 matching over 9 bases. V was pared by 3 bases and J by 6 bases, with 7 bases of the junction left unmatched. The CDR3 runs 15 residues. Per germline, CDR1 SGHRS and CDR2 YFSETQ. The CDR3: CASSWGGREGNEQFF. CDR3 nucleotides: TGCGCCAGCAGCTGGGGGGGGCGGGAGGGCAATGAGCAGTTCTTC. The whole variable domain, remainder taken from reference TRBV5-1 and TRBJ2-1, is KAGVTQTPRYLIKTRGQQVTLSCSPISGHRSVSWYQQTPGQGLQFLFEYFSETQRNKGNFPGRFSGRQFSNSRSEMNVSTLELGDSALYLCASSWGGREGNEQFFGPGTRLTVL.

This clone occurred a few times. V and J are TRBV7-8 and TRBJ2-3; 8 bases fit TRBD2. The CDR3 contains 21 residues. Unmatched junction bases numbered 23, after V lost 5 bases and J lost 1 base. Germline assignment: CDR1 SGHVS and CDR2 FQNEAQ. The CDR3 sequence: CASSGSRDRGALAGGTDTQYF. CDR3 in DNA: TGTGCCAGCAGCGGATCCCGGGACCGTGGCGCGCTAGCGGGCGGCACAGATACGCAGTATTTT.

The CDR3 loop is CASSRGTVGETQYF. The CDR3 nucleotides read TGTGCCAGCAGCCGTGGGACAGTGGGAGAGACCCAGTACTTC. The V call is TRBV14, the J call TRBJ2-5; TRBD1 matches at 7 bases. CDR1 and CDR2 (germline): SGHDN, FVKESK. The CDR3 runs 14 residues. Germline trimming cut 4 bases from V and 4 bases from J; bases unmatched to any gene: 6. The variable domain in full, with the rest retrieved from reference TRBV14 and TRBJ2-5, is EAGVTQFPSHSVIEKGQTVTLRCDPISGHDNLYWYRRVMGKEIKFLLHFVKESKQDESGMPNNRFLAERTGGTYSTLKVQPAELEDSGVYFCASSRGTVGETQYFGPGTRLLVL.

The chain recombines TRBV9 with TRBJ2-2, with D perhaps matching TRBD2 (6 bases). CDR1 is SGDLS, CDR2 YYNGEE, per germline. CDR3 length: 17 residues. V dropped 4 bases and J dropped 4 bases, with 20 bases sitting between them. CDR3 protein: CASSLQVGGYSTGELFF. Here the CDR3 DNA reads TGTGCCAGCAGCCTCCAGGTGGGGGGTTACAGCACCGGGGAGCTGTTTTTT.

The chain has TRBV2 and TRBJ2-3; a possible D gene is TRBD1 (6 bases). Germline V gives CDR1 SNHLY, CDR2 FYNNEI. The CDR3 is 14 residues long. V was pared by 5 bases and J by 0 bases, with 9 bases between. The CDR3 coding sequence is TGTGCCAGCAGTCCGCAGGGGAGCACAGATACGCAGTATTTT. Its protein product is CASSPQGSTDTQYF.

The chain couples TRBV5-6 to TRBJ2-3, with a weak D call TRBD2 (5 bases). This CDR3 has 15 residues. V shed 4 bases and J shed 6 bases, with 18 bases lying between them. Per germline, CDR1 SGHDT and CDR2 YYEEEE. The CDR3, as DNA: TGTGCCAGCAGCCGTAGGGCGGGTGGGTTCGATACGCAGTATTTT. Amino acid sequence: CASSRRAGGFDTQYF.

The V call is TRBV7-3, the J call TRBJ1-1; tentative D call: TRBD1 (6 bases). The ends were cut back, 1 base at V and 1 base at J, with 7 bases in the middle. This CDR3 comprises 14 residues. CDR1 SGHTA and CDR2 FQGTGA come from the germline V gene. CDR3 nucleotides: TGTGCCAGCAGCTTAATGGGACAGAACACTGAAGCTTTCTTT. As protein: CASSLMGQNTEAFF. Full variable domain (remainder filled in from reference TRBV7-3 and TRBJ1-1): GAGVSQTPSNKVTEKGKYVELRCDPISGHTALYWYRQSLGQGPEFLIYFQGTGAADDSGLPNDRFFAVRPEGSVSTLKIQRTERGDSAVYLCASSLMGQNTEAFFGQGTRLTVV.

The V call is TRBV6-1, the J call TRBJ2-1; weak D call: TRBD2 (5 bases). Germline values: CDR1 MNHNS, CDR2 SASEGT. V lost 2 bases to trimming and J lost 7 bases, with 12 bases between them. The CDR3 consists of 14 residues. In DNA, the CDR3 is TGTGCCAGCAGTGAAATTGGACTCCTAAATGAGCAGTTCTTC. This translates into CASSEIGLLNEQFF.

The rearrangement uses TRBV11-1 and TRBJ2-3, with TRBD1 matching over 7 bases. This CDR3 is 16 amino acids long. Germline loops: CDR1 SGHAT, CDR2 FQDESV (reference sequence). V trimming: 6 bases; J trimming: 2 bases; junction bases outside the gene matches: 11. The CDR3 DNA reads as TGTGCCAGCAGTCCCGACAGGGATCAGAACACAGATACGCAGTATTTT. Residues: CASSPDRDQNTDTQYF.

This chain joins TRBV27 and TRBJ2-7; TRBD2 is a possible D gene (6 bases). Trimming removed 2 bases from V and 3 bases from J, with 8 bases in between. Germline CDR1 reads MNHEY; CDR2 reads SMNVEV (reference sequence). The CDR3 length is 13 residues. The CDR3 nucleotides are TGTGCCAGCAGTTTAGCGGGACGCTACGAGCAGTACTTC. Its protein is CASSLAGRYEQYF.

The rearrangement uses TRBV19 and TRBJ2-1; 11 bases match TRBD2. V dropped 5 bases and J dropped 3; count of bases not matched to a gene: 3. Germline V lookup: CDR1 LNHDA, CDR2 SQIVND (reference sequence). This CDR3 comprises 15 residues. The CDR3 is CASSQTSGVYNEQFF. The CDR3 DNA reads TGTGCCAGTAGTCAGACTAGCGGGGTCTACAATGAGCAGTTCTTC.

A remark on this clone: The junction departs from germline at one end; a sequencing error may be responsible. The chain is built from TRBV7-9 and TRBJ2-7, with 8 bases aligning to TRBD1. The CDR3 extends over 16 amino acids. Per the germline V gene, CDR1 is SEHNR and CDR2 is FQNEAQ (reference sequence). The CDR3 DNA reads as TGTTCCAGCAGCTCCCCCGGACAGGGCCCCTCCTACGAGCAGTACTTC. It encodes CSSSSPGQGPSYEQYF.

This clone was observed a handful of times. The J gene is TRBJ2-7, the V gene TRBV10-3, with TRBD1 matching 7 bases. The CDR3 loop spans 13 amino acids. Germline CDR1 ENHRY, CDR2 SYGVKD. J gave up 4 bases and V 4 bases, and 4 bases lay outside the gene matches. The CDR3 loop is CAISGDRDYEQYF. CDR3 DNA: TGTGCCATCAGTGGGGACAGAGATTACGAGCAGTACTTC.

The gene calls are TRBV11-2 and TRBJ2-5, with D tentatively TRBD2 (5 bases). Per the germline V gene, CDR1 is SGHAT and CDR2 is FQNNGV. V lost 1 base and J 3 bases, leaving 12 bases between the germline ends. The CDR3 consists of 15 residues. The CDR3: CASSLGSGGEETQYF. Here the CDR3 DNA reads TGTGCCAGCAGCTTAGGTTCAGGAGGAGAAGAGACCCAGTACTTC.

The chain recombines TRBV7-8 with TRBJ1-5, with D tentatively TRBD1 (5 bases). The CDR3 totals 15 residues. The ends were cut back, 2 bases at V and 5 bases at J, with 13 bases in the middle. Germline V gene sequence: CDR1 SGHVS, CDR2 FQNEAQ. The DNA of the CDR3 is TGTGCCAGCAGCTTAAAAGCTGGGGGGGATCAGCCCCAGCATTTT. Translation gives CASSLKAGGDQPQHF.

The chain combines TRBV4-3 with TRBJ2-1, with 7 bases aligning to TRBD2. The CDR3 consists of 17 residues. Germline assignment: CDR1 LGHNA and CDR2 YSLEER. Trimming at V came to 1 base and at J to 6 bases, leaving 12 bases not matched to a gene. The chain's CDR3 is CASSQGAGEPNGNEQFF. For the CDR3, the DNA is TGCGCCAGCAGCCAAGGGGCGGGAGAACCGAATGGCAATGAGCAGTTCTTC.

V gene TRBV7-7 combines with J gene TRBJ2-1, with 12 bases matching TRBD2. The CDR3 consists of 16 residues. CDR1 and CDR2 from the germline V gene are SSHAT and FNYEAQ (reference sequence). J was trimmed by 8 bases and V by 0 bases; bases with no gene match: 5. CDR3 region: CASSLAATSGSDEQFF. The CDR3 DNA reads TGTGCCAGCAGCTTAGCGGCGACTAGCGGGAGCGATGAGCAGTTCTTC.